This entry lists 6 T cell receptor beta chains sequenced from one sample in a study of blood T cell repertoires in COVID-19. Assay: immunoSEQ multiplex PCR; the TCRdb copy retains only in-frame clones and omits some. The table includes about 370,000 clones, roughly nine tenths detected once. The sequencing input was peripheral blood. Source of these receptors: a woman aged 25-40 years with COVID-19, enrolled during active disease.

V is TRBV7-2 and J is TRBJ1-5, with D maybe TRBD1 (6 bases). Between the trimmed V and J ends, which lost 6 bases and 6 bases, there was a span of 18 bases. The CDR3 sequence is 15 residues long. Germline CDR1 reads SGHTA; CDR2 reads FQGNSA. The CDR3 protein is CASSQDGGQVQPQHF. The CDR3 coding sequence is TGTGCCAGCAGTCAAGACGGGGGGCAAGTTCAGCCCCAGCATTTT. The whole variable domain, filled in from reference TRBV7-2 and TRBJ1-5, reads GAGVSQSPSNKVTEKGKDVELRCDPISGHTALYWYRQSLGQGLEFLIYFQGNSAPDKSGLPSDRFSAERTGGSVSTLTIQRTQQEDSAVYLCASSQDGGQVQPQHFGDGTRLSIL.

This rearrangement joins TRBV4-1 to TRBJ2-2; D unclear. The V end was cut by 0 bases, the J end by 0 bases, with 5 bases between. CDR3 length equals 15 residues. Per germline, CDR1 MGHRA and CDR2 YSYEKL. CDR3 loop: CASSQDRANTGELFF. The CDR3 DNA reads as TGCGCCAGCAGCCAAGATCGGGCGAACACCGGGGAGCTGTTTTTT.

CDR3 coding DNA: TGTGCCAGCAGCCACACTACTAGTGAGCAGTTCTTC. Translating gives CASSHTTSEQFF. The chain carries TRBV6-5 and TRBJ2-1; TRBD2 might be the D (5 bases). V lost 6 bases and J 9 bases, leaving 12 bases between the germline ends. Germline V gene lookup returns CDR1 MNHEY and CDR2 SVGAGI. The CDR3 sequence is 12 residues long.

In its sample, this clone was seen a few times. V gene TRBV7-9 combines with J gene TRBJ2-5, with 7 positions matching TRBD1. Germline-derived CDR1 and CDR2 are SEHNR and FQNEAQ (reference sequence). There are 16 residues in the CDR3. V trimming: 5 bases; J trimming: 0 bases; junction bases outside the gene matches: 9. The CDR3 protein is CASSRYGTVNQETQYF. DNA of the CDR3: TGTGCCAGCAGCCGGTATGGGACAGTAAACCAAGAGACCCAGTACTTC.

The V call is TRBV5-1, the J call TRBJ1-4; D unresolved. The CDR3 sequence is 13 residues long. Germline loops: CDR1 SGHRS, CDR2 YFSETQ. V was cut by 0 bases and J by 8 bases, with 8 bases left in between. CDR3: CASSLEAGEKLFF. The CDR3 DNA follows: TGCGCCAGCAGCTTGGAGGCGGGCGAAAAACTGTTTTTT.

The gene calls are TRBV25-1 and TRBJ2-7; 10 nucleotides align to TRBD1. The CDR3 is 15 residues long. V lost 4 bases to trimming and J lost 2 bases; unmatched junction nucleotides: 5. Germline CDR1 is MGHDK and CDR2 is SYGVNS. Here the CDR3 reads CASSARQGAAYEQYF. CDR3 DNA sequence: TGTGCCAGCAGTGCCAGACAGGGGGCCGCCTACGAGCAGTACTTC.